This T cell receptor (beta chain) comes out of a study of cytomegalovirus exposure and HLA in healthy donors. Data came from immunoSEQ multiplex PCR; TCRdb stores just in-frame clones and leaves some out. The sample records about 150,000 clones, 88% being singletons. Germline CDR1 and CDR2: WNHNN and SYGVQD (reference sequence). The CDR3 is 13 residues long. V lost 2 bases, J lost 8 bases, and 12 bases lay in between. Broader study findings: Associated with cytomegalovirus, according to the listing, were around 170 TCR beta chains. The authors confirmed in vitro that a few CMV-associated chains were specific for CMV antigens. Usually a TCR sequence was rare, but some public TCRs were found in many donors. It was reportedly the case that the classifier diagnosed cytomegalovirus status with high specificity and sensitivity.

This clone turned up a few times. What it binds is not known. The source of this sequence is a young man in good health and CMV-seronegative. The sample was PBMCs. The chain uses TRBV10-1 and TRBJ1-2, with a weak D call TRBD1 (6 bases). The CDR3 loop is CASSERRTEGYTF. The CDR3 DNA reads TGCGCCAGCAGTGAGAGGAGGACAGAGGGCTACACCTTC.